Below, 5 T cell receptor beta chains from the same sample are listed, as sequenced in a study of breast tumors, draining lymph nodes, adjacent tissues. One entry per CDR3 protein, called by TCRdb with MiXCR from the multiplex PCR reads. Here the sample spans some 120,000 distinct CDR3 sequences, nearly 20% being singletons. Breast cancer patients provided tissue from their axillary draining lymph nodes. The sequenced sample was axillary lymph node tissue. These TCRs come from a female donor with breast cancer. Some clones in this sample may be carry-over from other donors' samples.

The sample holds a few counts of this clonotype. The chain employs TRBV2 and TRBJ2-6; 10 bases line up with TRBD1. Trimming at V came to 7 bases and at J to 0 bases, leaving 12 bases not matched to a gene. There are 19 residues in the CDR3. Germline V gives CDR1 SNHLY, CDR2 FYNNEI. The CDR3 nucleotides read TGTGCCAGCAATAGGAGACCGGGACAGGGGACCTCTGGGGCCAACGTCCTGACTTTC. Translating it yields CASNRRPGQGTSGANVLTF.

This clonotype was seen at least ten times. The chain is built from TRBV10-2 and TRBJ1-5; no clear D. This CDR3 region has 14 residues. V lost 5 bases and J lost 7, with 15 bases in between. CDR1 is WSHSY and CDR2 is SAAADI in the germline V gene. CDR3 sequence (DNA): TGCGCCAGCAGTCCCAGTGGGAGGTCGCAGCCCCAGCATTTT. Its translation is CASSPSGRSQPQHF.

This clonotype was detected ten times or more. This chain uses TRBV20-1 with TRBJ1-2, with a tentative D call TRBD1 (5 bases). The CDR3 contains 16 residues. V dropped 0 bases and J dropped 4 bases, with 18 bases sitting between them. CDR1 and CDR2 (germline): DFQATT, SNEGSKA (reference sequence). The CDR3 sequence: CSARDSAGTSFYGYTF. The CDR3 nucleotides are TGCAGTGCTAGAGATAGTGCAGGGACCAGCTTCTATGGCTACACCTTC.

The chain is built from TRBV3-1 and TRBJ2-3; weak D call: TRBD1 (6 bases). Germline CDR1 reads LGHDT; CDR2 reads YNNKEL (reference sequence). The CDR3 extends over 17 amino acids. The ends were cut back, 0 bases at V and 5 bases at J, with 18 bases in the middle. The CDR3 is CASSQEASRGRGDTQYF. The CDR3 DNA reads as TGTGCCAGCAGCCAAGAAGCGAGCAGGGGACGGGGAGATACGCAGTATTTT.

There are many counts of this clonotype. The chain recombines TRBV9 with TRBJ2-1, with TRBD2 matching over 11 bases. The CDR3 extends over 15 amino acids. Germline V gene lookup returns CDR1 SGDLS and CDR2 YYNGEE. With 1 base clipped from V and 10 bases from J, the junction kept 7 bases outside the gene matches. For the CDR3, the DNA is TGTGCCAGCAGCGTATCGACTAGCGGGGCAGGGGAGCAGTTCTTC. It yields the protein CASSVSTSGAGEQFF.